The rows below give T cell receptor beta chains drawn from one sample of a study of blood T cell repertoires in COVID-19. Assay: immunoSEQ multiplex PCR; the TCRdb copy retains only in-frame clones and omits some. The sample consists of approximately 250,000 clones, 84% of them appearing once. The source material was peripheral blood. All receptors come from a man between 50 and 59 years old with acute or convalescent COVID-19. Each CDR3 is given with its conserved first and last residue. Fields, in order: clone size, D gene, V gene, J gene, CDR3 DNA, CDR3 protein. A D gene is named only where the DNA matches it firmly. Only part of the rows carry a size: once, few, many, or a class if the clone is expanded.

few,TRBD1,TRBV5-1,TRBJ1-1,TGCGCCAGCAGCGACCAGGGGGCAGGTGAAGCTTTCTTT,CASSDQGAGEAFF
.,TRBD1,TRBV10-3,TRBJ1-4,TGTGCCACTAAGGACAGGGGGGAAAAACTGTTTTTT,CATKDRGEKLFF
once,.,TRBV19,TRBJ2-7,TGTGCCAGTAGTATGCAGGTAGGCTCCTACGAGCAGTACTTC,CASSMQVGSYEQYF
.,.,TRBV28,TRBJ1-5,TGTGCCAGCGGGGCAGAACATAGCAATCAGCCCCAGCATTTT,CASGAEHSNQPQHF
.,.,TRBV6-1,TRBJ2-2,TGTGCCAGCAGTGGGCCGGGGACATTGGAGACCGGGGAGCTGTTTTTT,CASSGPGTLETGELFF
.,.,TRBV6-1,TRBJ1-5,TGTGCCAGCAGTGAGCGAGTATGGCCCCAGCATTTT,CASSERVWPQHF
.,TRBD1,TRBV6-2/TRBV6-3,TRBJ1-2,TGTGCCAGCAGTTACCTCGGACAGGGAGCTGGCTACACCTTC,CASSYLGQGAGYTF
.,TRBD2,TRBV3-1/TRBV3-2,TRBJ2-3,TGTGCCAGCAGCCAAGAAGGGCTAGCGGGAGAGAGGACAGATACGCAGTATTTT,CASSQEGLAGERTDTQYF
once,.,TRBV19,TRBJ1-3,TGTGCCAGTAGTACTGTCTCTGGAAACACCATATATTTT,CASSTVSGNTIYF
.,TRBD2,TRBV25-1,TRBJ2-3,TGTGCCAGCCAATTAGCGGGAACAGTAGATACGCAGTATTTT,CASQLAGTVDTQYF
.,.,TRBV11-2,TRBJ2-7,TGTGCCAGCAGCTTACGACAAAACTCCTACGAGCAGTACTTC,CASSLRQNSYEQYF
.,TRBD1,TRBV28,TRBJ1-3,TGTGCCAGCAGTTTTCCTCTGGGACAGGGGGAACGAGAGTCTGGAAACACCATATATTTT,CASSFPLGQGERESGNTIYF
.,TRBD1,TRBV29-1,TRBJ2-5,TGCAGCGTTGAAGTCGGACAGGGACGAGAGACCCAGTACTTC,CSVEVGQGRETQYF
.,.,TRBV29-1,TRBJ2-7,TGCAGCGTGCAGACGGTAACAGGCGGCTACGAGCAGTACTTC,CSVQTVTGGYEQYF
.,TRBD1,TRBV7-3,TRBJ2-2,TGTGCCAGCAGCTTAAGGGCCGGGACAGGAAACACCGGGGAGCTGTTTTTT,CASSLRAGTGNTGELFF
few,TRBD1,TRBV3-1/TRBV3-2,TRBJ2-2,TGTGCCAGCAGCGGGACAGCGAACACCGGGGAGCTGTTTTTT,CASSGTANTGELFF
once,TRBD1,TRBV6-5,TRBJ1-4,TGTGCCAGCAGCACTACAGGGGGGTATGAAAAACTGTTTTTT,CASSTTGGYEKLFF
.,TRBD1,TRBV6-5,TRBJ1-5,TGTGCCAGCAGTTCCCGGGACAGACAGCCCCAGCATTTT,CASSSRDRQPQHF
.,TRBD1,TRBV19,TRBJ2-2,TGTGCCAGTAACAGTCCGGGACAGGGTAGTCCCGGGGAGCTGTTTTTT,CASNSPGQGSPGELFF
.,.,TRBV28,TRBJ2-1,TGTGCCAGCAGTGTTCCCAGCAGCGTCGGCTACAATGAGCAGTTCTTC,CASSVPSSVGYNEQFF
.,.,TRBV6-5,TRBJ2-2,TGTGCCAGCAGGCAGGGTTACACCGGGGAGCTGTTTTTT,CASRQGYTGELFF
.,TRBD2,TRBV7-3,TRBJ2-1,TGTGCCAGCAGCTTAGGTTCGAGCGGGAGTCTTGATGAGCAGTTCTTC,CASSLGSSGSLDEQFF
few,TRBD1,TRBV18,TRBJ2-7,TGTGCCAGCTCGCTCTCCCGGGACAGGAGCTCCTACGAGCAGTACTTC,CASSLSRDRSSYEQYF
once,.,TRBV30,TRBJ1-2,TGTGCCTGGGGCCCCGGGACATTAGATGGCTACACCTTC,CAWGPGTLDGYTF
once,TRBD1,TRBV19,TRBJ1-2,TGTGCCAGTAGTATAGAGTACAGGGGCTATGGCTACACCTTC,CASSIEYRGYGYTF
once,TRBD1,TRBV7-8,TRBJ1-2,TGTGCCAGCAGCTTGGGGACAGCGTCGGGCTATGGCTACACCTTC,CASSLGTASGYGYTF
.,TRBD1,TRBV9,TRBJ1-6,TGTGCCAGCAGCATTGACAGGGGCAATTCACCCCTCCACTTT,CASSIDRGNSPLHF
.,TRBD1,TRBV20-1,TRBJ2-3,TGCAGTGCTATCAGGGGGGATACGCAGTATTTT,CSAIRGDTQYF
.,TRBD1,TRBV18,TRBJ2-7,TGTGCCAGCTCAAGCATCTACAGGGGATTCAACGAGCAGTACTTC,CASSSIYRGFNEQYF
.,TRBD1,TRBV28,TRBJ2-2,TGTGCCAGCATCGTTGATGGGGACAGGGAGATAGGGGAGCTGTTTTTT,CASIVDGDREIGELFF
.,TRBD1,TRBV10-3,TRBJ1-1,TGTGCCATCAGCGAGACAGGGGTGGACACTGAAGCTTTCTTT,CAISETGVDTEAFF
.,.,TRBV7-2,TRBJ2-3,TGTGCCAGCAGCTTATCGGCAGGGCGGACAGATACGCAGTATTTT,CASSLSAGRTDTQYF
.,TRBD2,TRBV7-9,TRBJ2-2,TGTGCCAGCGACAGGGGACTAGCGGGGTTCGGGGAGCTGTTTTTT,CASDRGLAGFGELFF
.,.,TRBV21-1,TRBJ1-2,TGTGCCAGCAGCAAAGGGCCGGGGATAAGCTATGGCTACACCTTC,CASSKGPGISYGYTF
.,TRBD2,TRBV3-1/TRBV3-2,TRBJ2-7,TGTGCCAGCAGCCAAGATAGCATCGTGGGACTAGCGGGAAGGGAGCTATCCGAGCAGTACTTC,CASSQDSIVGLAGRELSEQYF
.,TRBD2,TRBV19,TRBJ2-1,TGTGCCAGTAGTATATGGCGGGAGGGCCGCACGGGTGAGCAGTTCTTC,CASSIWREGRTGEQFF
.,.,TRBV6-1,TRBJ1-6,TGTGCCAGCAGTGAGTTACAGGCCCCGAATTCACCCCTCCACTTT,CASSELQAPNSPLHF
.,.,TRBV6-1,TRBJ1-5,TGTGCCAGCAGTGACAGGTTTAGCAATCAGCCCCAGCATTTT,CASSDRFSNQPQHF
.,.,TRBV19,TRBJ1-6,TGTGCCAGTAACAGGGCCCCCGGCTCCTATAATTCACCCCTCCACTTT,CASNRAPGSYNSPLHF
.,.,TRBV5-1,TRBJ1-4,TGCGCCAGCAGCAATTCAGATGGCGGGCGTGAAAAACTGTTTTTT,CASSNSDGGREKLFF
.,.,TRBV16,TRBJ2-1,TGTGCCAGTGGCCCCATCGGGAGCAACAATGAGCAGTTCTTC,CASGPIGSNNEQFF
.,.,TRBV6-5,TRBJ1-4,TGTGCCAGCGCCGAAGCTAGTGCAACTAATGAAAAACTGTTTTTT,CASAEASATNEKLFF
.,.,TRBV27,TRBJ2-7,TGTGCCAGCAGTTTATCCCGGACACGGACCGAGCAGTACTTC,CASSLSRTRTEQYF
.,.,TRBV19,TRBJ2-2,TGTGCCAGTAGTCTCCCGCGAGACGGGGAGCTGTTTTTT,CASSLPRDGELFF